What follows describes a single TCR beta chain. The antigen is undetermined. The entry originates in a study of shared clonotypes between healthy human individuals. The study's findings and limits: Naive subsets generally had larger estimated richness than memory subsets.

Deep-level settings were used for running the assay. Repertoires were generated with immunoSEQ multiplex PCR, while TCRdb's copy carries only in-frame clones and drops some. The sample shows about 2.3 million clones, about 92% of them seen only once. The receptor's source is a man younger than 35 in good health. Some clones in this sample may be carry-over from other donors' samples. The sample consisted of naive CD4+ T cells from PBMCs. Subset in this sample: CD45RA+ positively selected.

CDR3 DNA sequence: TGTGCCAGCAGCGTCACAGGGGACCCCTATGGCTACACCTTC. Protein product: CASSVTGDPYGYTF. The chain recombines TRBV28 with TRBJ1-2, with TRBD1 matching over 7 bases. Germline assignment: CDR1 MDHEN and CDR2 SYDVKM. This CDR3 has 14 amino acids. The V and J ends lost 6 bases and 4 bases, in that order; junction bases with no gene match: 8.